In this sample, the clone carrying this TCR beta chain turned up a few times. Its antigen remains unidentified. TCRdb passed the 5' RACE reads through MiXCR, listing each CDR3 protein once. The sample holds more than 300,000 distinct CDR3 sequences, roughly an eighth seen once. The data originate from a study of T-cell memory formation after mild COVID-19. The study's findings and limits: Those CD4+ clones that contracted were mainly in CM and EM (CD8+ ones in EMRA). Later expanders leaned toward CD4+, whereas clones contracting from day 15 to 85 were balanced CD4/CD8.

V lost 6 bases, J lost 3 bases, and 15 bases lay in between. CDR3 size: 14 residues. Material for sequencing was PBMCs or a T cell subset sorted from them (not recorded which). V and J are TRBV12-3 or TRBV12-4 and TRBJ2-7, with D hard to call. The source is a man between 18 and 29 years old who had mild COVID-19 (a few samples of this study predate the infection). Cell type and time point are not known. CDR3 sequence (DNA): TGTGCCAGCAGGTCCCAGCAAAGACTCTACGAGCAGTACTTC. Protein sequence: CASRSQQRLYEQYF.